The sample holds many counts of the clone carrying this T cell receptor (beta chain). Antigen: not known. Barcoded TCR alpha and TCR beta cDNA libraries with UMIs came from 5'RACE using constant-segment primers. TCRdb recomputed calls from the 5' RACE reads with MiXCR, one row per CDR3 protein. The repertoire has 150,000 to 200,000 distinct CDR3 sequences, around 15% of them found once; the top ten carry roughly 13%. The data were taken from a study of T-cell memory formation after mild COVID-19. Broader study findings: Contracting CD4+ clones lay largely in CM and EM, with CD8+ ones residing in EMRA. Cross-reactive memory appears to have joined, as suggested by some responding clones showing up in pre-infection memory. Researchers could not confirm that second-wave clones peaking on day 37 targeted SARS-CoV-2.

The CDR3 runs 15 residues. Germline CDR1 and CDR2: SEHNR and FQNEAQ (reference sequence). V dropped 1 base and J dropped 1 base, with 11 bases sitting between them. The rearrangement joins TRBV7-9 to TRBJ2-7; tentative D call: TRBD2 (5 bases). The sequenced sample was PBMCs or a T cell subset sorted from them (not recorded which). The sequence derives from an adult woman who had mild COVID-19 (a few samples of this study predate the infection). Cell type and time point are not known. The CDR3 sequence: CASSLVSLASYEQYF. For the CDR3, the DNA is TGTGCCAGCAGCTTAGTGTCGCTAGCTTCCTACGAGCAGTACTTC.